The rows below give T cell receptor beta chains drawn from one sample of a study of vaccination and CD4 T cells after COVID-19. These TCRs are of unknown antigen specificity. TCRdb passed the PCR reads through MiXCR, listing each CDR3 protein once. The sample records about 20,000 distinct CDR3 sequences, about 40% being singletons. Source: CD4+ T cells from blood, cultured in vitro, taken before SARS-CoV-2 vaccination. These receptors were collected from a human donor who received a COVID-19 vaccine. Each CDR3 is given with its conserved first and last residue.

cdr3_aa	v_call	j_call
CASSLGSSSYNEQFF	TRBV5-1	TRBJ2-1
CASSRGQDSSTDTQYF	TRBV19	TRBJ2-3
CASSSGLAGGRETQYF	TRBV11-3	TRBJ2-5
CASSLGSGTEAFF	TRBV11-2	TRBJ1-1
CASSARQGARSQHF	TRBV19	TRBJ1-5
CATSDSRTVTDTQYF	TRBV24-1	TRBJ2-3
CASSPLGAGGLSSYEQYF	TRBV27	TRBJ2-7
CASRLAESSYNEQFF	TRBV5-1	TRBJ2-1
CASSRRSSRGAGSTDTQYF	TRBV18	TRBJ2-3
CASSPVRGPTYEQYF	TRBV11-3	TRBJ2-7
CASSLGQAASSNQPQHF	TRBV12-3/TRBV12-4	TRBJ1-5
CSARALGADVYGYTF	TRBV20-1	TRBJ1-2
CASSTPGTGATETQYF	TRBV19	TRBJ2-5
CASSSRTGGIYEQYF	TRBV7-2	TRBJ2-7
CASRGGVSTDTQYF	TRBV2	TRBJ2-3
CASSIVPTGRAEAFF	TRBV19	TRBJ1-1
CASSSGPYNSPLHF	TRBV6-5	TRBJ1-6
CASSSPPGGNTIYF	TRBV5-5	TRBJ1-3
CASRHPEISSYNSPLHF	TRBV12-3/TRBV12-4	TRBJ1-6
CSLMNTRLQQAEQFF	TRBV20-1	TRBJ2-1
CASSWTSGGSETQYF	TRBV6-1	TRBJ2-5
CASSSGQGNNSPLHF	TRBV10-2	TRBJ1-6
CSARDNSYEQYF	TRBV20-1	TRBJ2-7
CASSVILEGEQYF	TRBV6-1	TRBJ2-7
CASSLPSTGGRTEAFF	TRBV5-4	TRBJ1-1
CASSTGTSNQPQHF	TRBV19	TRBJ1-5
CASTPTGGIYGYTF	TRBV5-1	TRBJ1-2
CAISDIRGKYGYTF	TRBV10-3	TRBJ1-2
CASSLGVAGEINTGELFF	TRBV7-6	TRBJ2-2
CASSLRQGAGPLHF	TRBV7-9	TRBJ1-6
CASSLSSGGKYF	TRBV7-8	TRBJ2-5
CASSLYTDTQYF	TRBV12-3/TRBV12-4	TRBJ2-3